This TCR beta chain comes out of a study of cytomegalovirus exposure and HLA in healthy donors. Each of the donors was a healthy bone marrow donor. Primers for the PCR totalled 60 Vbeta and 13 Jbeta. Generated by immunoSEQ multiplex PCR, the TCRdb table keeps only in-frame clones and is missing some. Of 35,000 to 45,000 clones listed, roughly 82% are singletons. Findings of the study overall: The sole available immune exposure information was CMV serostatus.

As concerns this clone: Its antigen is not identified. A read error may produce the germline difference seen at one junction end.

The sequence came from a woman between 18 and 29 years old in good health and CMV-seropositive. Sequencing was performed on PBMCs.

This chain's CDR3 is CSSSLAFVNEQYF. The CDR3 DNA sequence: TGTTCCAGCAGCTTAGCATTTGTCAACGAGCAGTACTTC. V usage is TRBV7-9 and J usage is TRBJ2-7, with unresolved D. The CDR3 is 13 residues long. In germline, CDR1 is SEHNR, CDR2 FQNEAQ (reference sequence).